This T cell receptor beta chain was identified in a study of vaccination and CD4 T cells after COVID-19. As for the study in general: Across the group, participants received two doses of either BNT162b2 or mRNA-1273 vaccine. As a positive control, some control cultures were given a CEFX pool, while others were given an HIV-1 Nef pool or no peptide.

This clonotype was seen only a few times. Its antigen remains unidentified. Germline V gene data show CDR1 as SEHNR and CDR2 as FQNEAQ (reference sequence). Trimming at V came to 1 base and at J to 6 bases, leaving 6 bases not matched to a gene. CDR3 length equals 16 residues. Sample treatment: approximately 9-day PBMC culture with coronavirus spike peptide pools or control peptides (ViraFEST assay). Cell culture was performed with 2 million or so PBMCs per well in the presence of approximately 9.8 IU/ml IL-2 and about 9.4 ug/ml peptide pools. Researchers used the Oncomine TCR Beta short-read assay to sequence DNA from cultured CD4+ T cells. DNA came from CD4+ T cells after culture. TCRdb re-called the PCR reads with MiXCR, one entry per CDR3 protein. The data show approximately 16,000 distinct CDR3 sequences, approximately 54% seen once.

The sample comprised CD4+ T cells from blood, cultured in vitro. The chain employs TRBV7-9 and TRBJ1-4; the match to TRBD1 covers 9 bases. The clonotype was recovered from a human donor who had recovered from COVID-19. The CDR3 is CASSLGRGQGDEKLFF. CDR3 in DNA: TGTGCCAGCAGCTTAGGGAGGGGACAGGGTGATGAAAAACTGTTTTTT.